A selection of T cell receptor beta chains follows, all from one sample in a study of radiotherapy plus CTLA-4 blockade in lung cancer. The method was immunoSEQ multiplex PCR; TCRdb's version includes in-frame clones alone and lacks a portion of them. The sample has 80,000 or so clones, around 78% seen once. Sequencing was performed on peripheral blood, taken from a patient treated with radiotherapy plus ipilimumab. These TCRs come from a human donor with non-small cell lung cancer who had a partial response to radiotherapy plus ipilimumab. Some clones in this sample may be carry-over from other donors' samples. CDR3s include the opening cysteine and the closing phenylalanine or tryptophan. The D gene is left open where the match is weak. Some rows have no size entry. The others give once, few or many, or a class for an expanded clone.

d_gene: TRBD1; abundance: once; j_gene: TRBJ1-2; v_gene: TRBV6-5; CDR3aa: CASSSTGQGLNGYTF; CDR3nt: TGTGCCAGCAGTTCCACCGGACAGGGATTAAACGGCTACACCTTC
d_gene: TRBD2; abundance: -; j_gene: TRBJ2-5; v_gene: TRBV9; CDR3aa: CASSATSDRVTQYF; CDR3nt: TGTGCCAGCAGCGCGACTAGCGACCGAGTGACCCAGTACTTC
d_gene: TRBD2; abundance: -; j_gene: TRBJ2-3; v_gene: TRBV14; CDR3aa: CASSQELAGNTDTQYF; CDR3nt: TGTGCCAGCAGCCAAGAGCTAGCGGGGAACACAGATACGCAGTATTTT
d_gene: -; abundance: -; j_gene: TRBJ2-4; v_gene: TRBV19; CDR3aa: CASTQNRGINIQYF; CDR3nt: TGTGCCAGTACCCAGAACCGAGGGATAAACATTCAGTACTTC
d_gene: -; abundance: -; j_gene: TRBJ1-2; v_gene: TRBV5-1; CDR3aa: CASSPTGTGGYTF; CDR3nt: TGCGCCAGCAGCCCTACAGGGACCGGCGGCTACACCTTC
d_gene: TRBD1; abundance: -; j_gene: TRBJ1-1; v_gene: TRBV7-2; CDR3aa: CASSFSGGTYTEAFF; CDR3nt: TGTGCCAGCAGCTTTTCAGGGGGAACTTACACTGAAGCTTTCTTT
d_gene: -; abundance: few; j_gene: TRBJ1-1; v_gene: TRBV19; CDR3aa: CASRTLADGGTEAFF; CDR3nt: TGTGCCAGTCGGACCCTCGCTGACGGAGGGACTGAAGCTTTCTTT
d_gene: TRBD1; abundance: -; j_gene: TRBJ2-5; v_gene: TRBV28; CDR3aa: CASSPAGTGEETQYF; CDR3nt: TGTGCCAGCAGTCCCGCCGGGACAGGGGAAGAGACCCAGTACTTC
d_gene: TRBD2; abundance: -; j_gene: TRBJ2-3; v_gene: TRBV11-1; CDR3aa: CASSFAGVADTQYF; CDR3nt: TGTGCCAGCAGCTTTGCGGGAGTCGCAGATACGCAGTATTTT
d_gene: -; abundance: -; j_gene: TRBJ2-6; v_gene: TRBV19; CDR3aa: CASSPQAGANVLTF; CDR3nt: TGTGCCAGTAGTCCTCAGGCAGGGGCCAACGTCCTGACTTTC
d_gene: -; abundance: -; j_gene: TRBJ2-7; v_gene: TRBV23-1; CDR3aa: CASSQRQGLAYEQYF; CDR3nt: TGCGCCAGCAGTCAACGACAGGGACTAGCCTACGAGCAGTACTTC
d_gene: TRBD1; abundance: -; j_gene: TRBJ2-2; v_gene: TRBV7-3; CDR3aa: CASSPGTGGTGELFF; CDR3nt: TGTGCCAGCAGCCCCGGGACAGGCGGCACCGGGGAGCTGTTTTTT
d_gene: -; abundance: -; j_gene: TRBJ2-2; v_gene: TRBV14; CDR3aa: CASSQGSGVRHAGELFF; CDR3nt: TGTGCCAGCAGCCAAGGGTCGGGGGTTCGGCACGCCGGGGAGCTGTTTTTT
d_gene: TRBD1; abundance: few; j_gene: TRBJ1-1; v_gene: TRBV10-3; CDR3aa: CATETGGGNTEAFF; CDR3nt: TGTGCCACCGAAACAGGGGGCGGGAACACTGAAGCTTTCTTT
d_gene: TRBD1; abundance: -; j_gene: TRBJ1-2; v_gene: TRBV30; CDR3aa: CAWMGQGARGYTF; CDR3nt: TGTGCCTGGATGGGACAGGGGGCGAGGGGCTACACCTTC
d_gene: -; abundance: few; j_gene: TRBJ2-1; v_gene: TRBV27; CDR3aa: CASSFSGWNEQFF; CDR3nt: TGTGCCAGCAGTTTTTCGGGGTGGAATGAGCAGTTCTTC